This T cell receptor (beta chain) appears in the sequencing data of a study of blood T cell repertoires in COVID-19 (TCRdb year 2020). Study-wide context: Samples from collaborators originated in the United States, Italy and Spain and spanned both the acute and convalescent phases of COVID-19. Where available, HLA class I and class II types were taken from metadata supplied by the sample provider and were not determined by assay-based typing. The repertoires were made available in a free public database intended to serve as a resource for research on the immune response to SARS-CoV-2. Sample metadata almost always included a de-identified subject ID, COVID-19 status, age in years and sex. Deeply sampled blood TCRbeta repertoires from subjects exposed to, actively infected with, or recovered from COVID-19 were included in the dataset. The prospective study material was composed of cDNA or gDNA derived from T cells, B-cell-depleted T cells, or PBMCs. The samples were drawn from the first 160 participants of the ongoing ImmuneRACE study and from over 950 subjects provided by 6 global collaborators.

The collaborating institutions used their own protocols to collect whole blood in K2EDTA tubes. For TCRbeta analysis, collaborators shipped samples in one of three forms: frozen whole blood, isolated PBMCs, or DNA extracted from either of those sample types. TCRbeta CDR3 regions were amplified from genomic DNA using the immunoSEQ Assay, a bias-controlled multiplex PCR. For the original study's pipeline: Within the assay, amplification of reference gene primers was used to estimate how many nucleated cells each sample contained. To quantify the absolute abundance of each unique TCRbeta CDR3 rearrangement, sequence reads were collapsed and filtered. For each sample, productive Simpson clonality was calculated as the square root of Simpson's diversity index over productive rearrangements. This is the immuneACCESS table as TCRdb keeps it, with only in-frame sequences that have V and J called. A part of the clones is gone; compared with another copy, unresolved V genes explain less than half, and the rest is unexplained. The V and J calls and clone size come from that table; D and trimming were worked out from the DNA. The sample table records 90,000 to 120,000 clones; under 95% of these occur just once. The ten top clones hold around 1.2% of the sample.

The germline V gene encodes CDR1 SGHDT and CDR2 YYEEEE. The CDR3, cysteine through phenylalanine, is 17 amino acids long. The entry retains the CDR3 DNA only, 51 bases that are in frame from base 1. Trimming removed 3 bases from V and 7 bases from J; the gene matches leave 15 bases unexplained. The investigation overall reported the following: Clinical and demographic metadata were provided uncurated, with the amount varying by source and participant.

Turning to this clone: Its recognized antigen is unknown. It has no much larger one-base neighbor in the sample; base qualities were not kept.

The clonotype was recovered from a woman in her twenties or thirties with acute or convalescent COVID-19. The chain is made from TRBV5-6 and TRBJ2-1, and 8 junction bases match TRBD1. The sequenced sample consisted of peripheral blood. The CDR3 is CASSYPGPTGDRNEQFF. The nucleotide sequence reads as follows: TGTGCCAGCAGCTATCCCGGTCCGACAGGGGATAGGAATGAGCAGTTCTTC.